The 26 T cell receptor beta chains below come from one sample, sequenced in a study of T-cell reconstitution after alpha-beta-depleted transplantation in children. Preparation of the TCRbeta library was carried out with unique molecular identifiers. TCRdb re-called the PCR reads with MiXCR, one entry per CDR3 protein. This table holds over 450,000 distinct CDR3 sequences, 8% to 11% found once. Sequenced material: PBMCs, taken before TCRalphabeta/CD19-depleted stem cell transplant. The receptors shown here come from a child aged 2 to 10 with inherited bone marrow failure, due to receive a stem cell transplant.

This clonotype occurred many times. DNA of the CDR3: TGCAGTGCGTCCGGGCGCCCAGGCCGCAATGAGCAGTTCTTC. Protein sequence: CSASGRPGRNEQFF. The rearrangement uses TRBV20-1 and TRBJ2-1; D is undetermined. The CDR3 consists of 14 residues. The V end lost 6 bases, the J end lost 6 bases, and 18 bases lay between the germline ends. Germline loops: CDR1 DFQATT, CDR2 SNEGSKA (reference sequence).

This clonotype has only a few counts. J is TRBJ2-1 and V is TRBV18; 7 positions agree with TRBD1. Germline V CDR1 and CDR2: KGHSH, LQKENI. Germline trimming cut 3 bases from V and 2 bases from J; bases unmatched to any gene: 4. The CDR3 spans 15 residues. The CDR3 nucleotides read TGTGCCAGCTCACCCCCGGGACAGCCCTACAATGAGCAGTTCTTC. It yields the protein CASSPPGQPYNEQFF.

This clonotype was counted many times. The V and J genes are TRBV12-3 or TRBV12-4 and TRBJ2-7, with D hard to call. The CDR3 is 14 residues long. The germline V and J ends were trimmed by 8 bases and 0 bases, with 14 bases remaining between them. CDR3 residues: CASSVGLSSYEQYF. The CDR3 coding sequence is TGTGCCAGCTCGGTCGGCCTGAGCTCCTACGAGCAGTACTTC.

In its sample, this clonotype was seen a few times. This chain joins TRBV4-1 and TRBJ2-7; D is undetermined. CDR3 size: 16 residues. Between the trimmed V and J ends, which lost 4 bases and 2 bases, there was a span of 18 bases. Germline CDR1 reads MGHRA; CDR2 reads YSYEKL. The CDR3 spells CASSRRPARSAYEQYF. CDR3 DNA: TGCGCCAGCAGCCGCCGGCCGGCCCGGTCTGCCTACGAGCAGTACTTC.

This clonotype was seen repeatedly, ten times or more. The genes are TRBV20-1 and TRBJ1-2; D may be TRBD1 (5 bases). Between the trimmed V and J ends, which lost 4 bases and 6 bases, there was a span of 18 bases. CDR1 and CDR2 from the germline V gene are DFQATT and SNEGSKA (reference sequence). The CDR3 runs to 14 residues. The CDR3 protein is CSAKKPGIWHGYTF. CDR3 DNA sequence: TGCAGTGCTAAAAAGCCAGGGATATGGCATGGCTACACCTTC.

This clonotype was detected only a few times. The CDR3, as DNA: TGCAGCGTTATGGAGGACTACGAGCAGTACTTC. Amino acid sequence: CSVMEDYEQYF. The gene calls are TRBV29-1 and TRBJ2-7; perhaps TRBD2 as D (5 bases). The CDR3 is 11 residues long. Per germline, CDR1 SQVTM and CDR2 ANQGSEA. The V end was cut by 5 bases, the J end by 3 bases, with 8 bases between.

This clonotype occurred a few times. The V and J genes are TRBV18 and TRBJ2-2; either TRBD1 or TRBD2 may fit D (6 bases each). V was trimmed by 6 bases and J by 6 bases, leaving 32 bases between them. The germline gives CDR1 KGHSH, CDR2 LQKENI. This CDR3 has 20 residues. The CDR3 DNA reads TGTGCCAGCTCGGCGGATGGGACACTCAGACGCGGGATCGGGGCCGGGGAGCTGTTTTTT. It is translated as CASSADGTLRRGIGAGELFF.

This clonotype occurred a few times. This rearrangement joins TRBV19 to TRBJ2-1; TRBD2 aligns across 11 bases. This CDR3 has 15 residues. Germline assignment: CDR1 LNHDA and CDR2 SQIVND (reference sequence). The ends lost 5 bases at V and 10 bases at J; junction bases unmatched: 10. The CDR3 sequence is CASSRTSGGLGEQFF. Written as DNA, the CDR3 is TGTGCCAGTAGTCGAACTAGCGGGGGCCTGGGGGAGCAGTTCTTC.

The chain has TRBV5-4 and TRBJ2-5, with D possibly TRBD1 on 5 matching bases. CDR1 is SGHNT, CDR2 YYREEE, per germline (reference sequence). V lost 4 bases and J lost 1, with 14 bases in between. CDR3 length equals 15 residues. The CDR3 region has the DNA TGTGCCAGCAGCCTCTCGCAGGGTGTCCAAGAGACCCAGTACTTC. Translation gives CASSLSQGVQETQYF.

This clonotype was found many times. This chain connects TRBV11-2 to TRBJ2-7, with D perhaps TRBD2 (5 bases). There are 16 residues in the CDR3. V lost 0 bases to trimming and J lost 2 bases, with 14 bases between them. CDR1 is SGHAT and CDR2 is FQNNGV in the germline V gene. This CDR3 reads CASSLDPGGSPYEQYF. CDR3 bases: TGTGCCAGCAGCTTAGATCCTGGCGGGTCCCCCTACGAGCAGTACTTC.

This clonotype was counted ten times or more. This sequence joins TRBV12-3 or TRBV12-4 and TRBJ1-2; TRBD1 agrees at 10 bases. The CDR3 runs to 14 residues. The ends lost 3 bases at V and 11 bases at J; junction bases unmatched: 9. In nucleotides, the CDR3 is TGTGCCAGCAGTTTGGCCGGACAGGGGGATCTGTACACCTTC. Its translation: CASSLAGQGDLYTF.

This clonotype came up a few times. The rearrangement links TRBV7-9 to TRBJ2-1, with D maybe TRBD2 (5 bases). V shed 2 bases and J shed 0 bases, with 11 bases lying between them. The germline CDR1 and CDR2 sequences are SEHNR and FQNEAQ (reference sequence). The length of the CDR3 is 16 residues. The CDR3 spells CASSLPTGYSYNEQFF. The CDR3 DNA follows: TGTGCCAGCAGCTTACCCACGGGGTACTCCTACAATGAGCAGTTCTTC.

The table lists this clonotype with many counts. The rearrangement links TRBV12-3 or TRBV12-4 to TRBJ2-3; D unclear. This CDR3 comprises 14 residues. Deletions cut 5 bases from V and 4 bases from J, with 13 bases between. The CDR3 coding sequence is TGTGCCAGCAGTCCCGTTCAAAGACCAGATACGCAGTATTTT. The encoded protein is CASSPVQRPDTQYF.

This clonotype was observed at least ten times. The J gene is TRBJ2-1, the V gene TRBV7-9; 7 bases match TRBD2. The CDR3 covers 16 residues. The trim removed 10 bases at V and 8 bases at J, leaving 20 bases unmatched. Germline V gives CDR1 SEHNR, CDR2 FQNEAQ (reference sequence). In nucleotides, the CDR3 is TGTGCCACCCCTGTGGGCGGGAGACGCCTTAGCGATGAGCAGTTCTTC. It specifies CATPVGGRRLSDEQFF.

This clonotype has ten or more counts. The chain has TRBV7-9 and TRBJ1-5; D not resolved. The V gene lost 1 base and the J gene lost 3 bases, with 7 bases spanning the gap. Germline loops: CDR1 SEHNR, CDR2 FQNEAQ (reference sequence). CDR3 size: 14 residues. CDR3 loop: CASSLVGANQPQHF. The CDR3 nucleotides read TGTGCCAGCAGCTTAGTTGGCGCCAATCAGCCCCAGCATTTT. Variable domain in full (rest from reference TRBV7-9 and TRBJ1-5): DTGVSQNPRHKITKRGQNVTFRCDPISEHNRLYWYRQTLGQGPEFLTYFQNEAQLEKSRLLSDRFSAERPKGSFSTLEIQRTEQGDSAMYLCASSLVGANQPQHFGDGTRLSIL.

There are a few counts of this clonotype. The chain has TRBV27 and TRBJ1-1; weak D call: TRBD1 (6 bases). The CDR3 runs 15 residues. Per the germline V gene, CDR1 is MNHEY and CDR2 is SMNVEV (reference sequence). Trimming cost V 3 bases and J 6 bases, with 17 bases left between them. The CDR3: CASSFRDNFLSEAFF. CDR3 coding DNA: TGTGCCAGCAGTTTCCGGGACAACTTTTTATCTGAAGCTTTCTTT.

This clonotype was observed at least ten times. The chain joins TRBV9 to TRBJ2-6, with D possibly TRBD1 on 7 matching bases. The CDR3 covers 17 residues. The germline gives CDR1 SGDLS, CDR2 YYNGEE. Trimming cost V 0 bases and J 3 bases, with 13 bases left between them. The CDR3 sequence: CASSVVGGGFGANVLTF. CDR3 DNA: TGTGCCAGCAGCGTAGTAGGAGGGGGCTTTGGGGCCAACGTCCTGACTTTC.

This clonotype was recorded at least ten times. The chain recombines TRBV28 with TRBJ2-5, with D perhaps matching TRBD1 (6 bases). Germline V lookup: CDR1 MDHEN, CDR2 SYDVKM. Between the trimmed V and J ends, which lost 3 bases and 12 bases, there was a span of 11 bases. The CDR3 loop spans 11 amino acids. CDR3 in amino acids: CASSFGPGEYF. The CDR3, as DNA: TGTGCCAGCAGTTTTGGGCCAGGGGAGTACTTC.

The chain couples TRBV19 to TRBJ1-5; the D gene is possibly TRBD1 (5 bases). Trimming took off 6 bases at V and 3 bases at J, with 12 bases between the two ends. CDR3 length: 14 residues. Germline CDR1 LNHDA, CDR2 SQIVND (reference sequence). The CDR3 DNA follows: TGTGCCAGTAGCAGACGGGGGATCAATCAGCCCCAGCATTTT. It encodes CASSRRGINQPQHF.

Turning to this clonotype: This may be a read error: a much more frequent sequence differs by one nucleotide. V and J are TRBV29-1 and TRBJ2-2; D not certain. The CDR3 is 14 residues long. Trimming removed 4 bases at V and 1 base at J, with 10 bases between. Germline-derived CDR1 and CDR2 are SQVTM and ANQGSEA. DNA of the CDR3: TGCAGCGTTGTAGAATGGCTGAACACCGGGGAGCTGTTTTTT. This codes for CSVVEWLNTGELFF.

This clonotype was counted at least ten times. The genes are TRBV7-2 and TRBJ2-5, with 13 bases identical to TRBD2. CDR3 size: 16 residues. Germline CDR1 and CDR2: SGHTA and FQGNSA. Trimming removed 3 bases from V and 2 bases from J; junction bases left unmatched: 3. The CDR3 sequence is CASSFLTSGRQETQYF. The CDR3 DNA reads TGTGCCAGCAGCTTCCTGACTAGCGGGAGGCAAGAGACCCAGTACTTC.

This clonotype showed up many times. The genes are TRBV18 and TRBJ2-1; 13 nucleotides match TRBD2. Germline V gene sequence: CDR1 KGHSH, CDR2 LQKENI. The CDR3 consists of 19 residues. V trimming: 3 bases; J trimming: 0 bases; junction bases outside the gene matches: 8. This CDR3 is CASSPLTSGRAYSYNEQFF. DNA for the CDR3: TGTGCCAGCTCACCCCTTACTAGCGGGAGGGCCTACTCCTACAATGAGCAGTTCTTC.

V gene TRBV29-1 combines with J gene TRBJ2-1, with 8 bases lining up with TRBD2. Germline values: CDR1 SQVTM, CDR2 ANQGSEA. Trimming at V came to 7 bases and at J to 2 bases, leaving 4 bases not matched to a gene. This CDR3 contains 13 residues. CDR3 in amino acids: CSAMTSAYNEQFF. The CDR3 DNA sequence: TGCAGCGCAATGACTAGCGCCTACAATGAGCAGTTCTTC.

This clonotype was counted at least ten times. The V gene is TRBV6-5, the J gene TRBJ1-2; the match to TRBD1 covers 8 bases. Germline CDR1 and CDR2: MNHEY and SVGAGI. This CDR3 is built from 13 residues. Trimming took 4 bases from V and 8 from J; bases not matched to a gene: 6. The CDR3 bases are TGTGCCAGCAGTTCTGCGACAGGGGAAGGCTACACCTTC. Protein product: CASSSATGEGYTF.

There are many counts of this clonotype. This chain joins TRBV15 and TRBJ1-4; possible D gene TRBD1, 5 bases. Germline V gene data show CDR1 as LNHNV and CDR2 as YYDKDF (reference sequence). This CDR3 contains 13 residues. V was pared by 0 bases and J by 7 bases, with 6 bases between. The CDR3: CATSRDQGEKLFF. The CDR3 DNA is TGTGCCACCAGCAGAGATCAGGGTGAAAAACTGTTTTTT.

This clonotype was seen many times. The chain joins TRBV12-3 or TRBV12-4 to TRBJ1-1; D ambiguous. CDR3 length: 11 residues. The V end lost 5 bases, the J end lost 0 bases, and 1 base lay between the germline ends. This chain's CDR3 is CASSVNTEAFF. The CDR3 DNA follows: TGTGCCAGCAGTGTGAACACTGAAGCTTTCTTT.